The sequence of this T cell receptor beta chain was determined in a study of identical twins. Study outcomes and limitations: Fewer insertions marked abundant cord blood beta clonotypes; young adult naive trended weakly, memory not at all. Invariant T cells like MAIT and iNKT could partly confound the zero-insertion analyses. Out-of-frame alpha sequences that twins shared showed excess low generation probability.

This CDR3 contains 14 residues. Trimming took 6 bases from V and 6 from J; bases not matched to a gene: 8. This clonotype has just a few counts. Its antigen is not known. Template switching created a universal primer site, and the cDNA included unique molecular identifiers. MiXCR, run by TCRdb on the 5' RACE reads, gives a single entry per CDR3 protein. The data hold hundreds of thousands of distinct CDR3 sequences, with about 7.1% observed a single time. Another study also made use of these data, one on yellow fever vaccine responses in identical twins.

Material for sequencing was PBMCs. The J gene is TRBJ2-1, the V gene TRBV12-3 or TRBV12-4; 7 nucleotides agree with TRBD2. The clonotype was recovered from a woman between 18 and 29 years old in good health. Written as DNA, the CDR3 is TGTGCCAGCAGACCAGCGGGACTCAGCAATGAGCAGTTCTTC. The encoded protein is CASRPAGLSNEQFF.